There are many counts of the clone carrying this T cell receptor (beta chain). Its antigen is not known. The library targeted TCRbeta and was prepared with unique molecular identifiers. TCRdb re-derived calls from the PCR reads in MiXCR, one entry per CDR3 protein. This table holds around 700,000 distinct CDR3 sequences, less than 15% found once. The data were obtained in a study of T-cell reconstitution after alpha-beta-depleted transplantation in children. Study observations and caveats: The origin of alpha-beta T cells about two months after transplant was reportedly several hundred expanded graft clones. High day-60 TCRbeta diversity in some patients came from surviving recipient T cells and thymic progenitors. Diversity and T-cell counts at one year after transplant derived mostly from new T cells.

The CDR3 consists of 14 residues. In germline, CDR1 is LNHNV, CDR2 YYDKDF (reference sequence). The V end lost 3 bases, the J end lost 3 bases, and 11 bases lay between the germline ends. The receptor's source is a girl aged 2-10 years with congenital amegakaryocytic thrombocytopenia, due to receive a stem cell transplant. The chain has TRBV15 and TRBJ2-5; D possibly corresponds to TRBD2 (5 bases). The specimen comprised PBMCs, sampled before TCRalphabeta/CD19-depleted stem cell transplant. CDR3 in amino acids: CATSRGANKETQYF. The CDR3, as DNA: TGTGCCACCAGCAGGGGAGCTAACAAAGAGACCCAGTACTTC.